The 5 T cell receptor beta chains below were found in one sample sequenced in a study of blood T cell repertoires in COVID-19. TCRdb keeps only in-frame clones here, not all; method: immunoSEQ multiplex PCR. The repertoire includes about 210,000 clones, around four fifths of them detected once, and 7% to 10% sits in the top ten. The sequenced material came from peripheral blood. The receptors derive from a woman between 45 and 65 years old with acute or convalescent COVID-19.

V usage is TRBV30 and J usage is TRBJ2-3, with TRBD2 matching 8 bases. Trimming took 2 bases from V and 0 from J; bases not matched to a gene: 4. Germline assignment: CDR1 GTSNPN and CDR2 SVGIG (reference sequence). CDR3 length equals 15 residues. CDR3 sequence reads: CAWSTGLVSTDTQYF. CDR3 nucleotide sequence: TGTGCCTGGAGTACGGGACTAGTGAGCACAGATACGCAGTATTTT.

The CDR3 loop is CASSSGGAPDTQYF. The CDR3 bases are TGTGCCAGCAGTAGCGGGGGGGCCCCAGATACGCAGTATTTT. V gene TRBV9 combines with J gene TRBJ2-3, with 11 bases fitting TRBD2. From germline, CDR1 is SGDLS and CDR2 YYNGEE. Trimming removed 5 bases from V and 4 bases from J; junction bases left unmatched: 3. The CDR3 spans 14 residues.

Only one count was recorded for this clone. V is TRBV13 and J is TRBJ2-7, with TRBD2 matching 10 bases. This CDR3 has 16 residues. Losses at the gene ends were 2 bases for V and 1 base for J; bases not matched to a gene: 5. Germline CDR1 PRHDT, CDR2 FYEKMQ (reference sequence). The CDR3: CASSLKVAGGSYEQYF. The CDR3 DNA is TGTGCCAGCAGCTTAAAGGTAGCGGGAGGTTCCTACGAGCAGTACTTC.

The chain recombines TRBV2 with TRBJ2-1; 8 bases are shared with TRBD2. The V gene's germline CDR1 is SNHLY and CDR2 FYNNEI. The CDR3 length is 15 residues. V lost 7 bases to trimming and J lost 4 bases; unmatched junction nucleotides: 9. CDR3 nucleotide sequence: TGTGCCAGCACCGGAGTACTAGCGGCGTACAATGAGCAGTTCTTC. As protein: CASTGVLAAYNEQFF.

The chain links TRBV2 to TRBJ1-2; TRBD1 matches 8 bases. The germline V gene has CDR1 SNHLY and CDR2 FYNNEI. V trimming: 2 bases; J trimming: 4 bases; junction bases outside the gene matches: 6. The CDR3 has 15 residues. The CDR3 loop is CASSERTGFGYGYTF. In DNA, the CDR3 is TGTGCCAGCAGTGAAAGGACAGGGTTCGGCTATGGCTACACCTTC.